The 2 T cell receptor beta chains below all came from one sample that was sequenced in a study of blood T cell repertoires in COVID-19. Clones were sequenced by immunoSEQ multiplex PCR, and TCRdb holds only the in-frame ones, with some missing. Of tens of thousands of clones in the sample, 70% to 90% were seen once. The specimen was peripheral blood. The receptors come from a human donor in a cohort sampled during active COVID-19.

The J gene is TRBJ1-6, the V gene TRBV6-5; possible D gene TRBD1, 5 bases. CDR3 length: 14 amino acids. Germline V gives CDR1 MNHEY, CDR2 SVGAGI. V was clipped by 6 bases and J by 4 bases, with 10 bases between them. The CDR3 here is CASRQRGYNSPLHF. The CDR3 nucleotides read TGTGCCAGCAGGCAGCGGGGGTATAATTCACCCCTCCACTTT.

J is TRBJ1-2 and V is TRBV4-1; 7 nucleotides match TRBD1. Trimming took 1 base from V and 4 from J; bases not matched to a gene: 12. CDR1 and CDR2 from the germline V gene are MGHRA and YSYEKL. The CDR3 is 17 residues long. The chain's CDR3 is CASSQVGTALGGYGYTF. The CDR3 DNA reads as TGCGCCAGCAGCCAAGTAGGGACAGCCCTAGGGGGCTATGGCTACACCTTC.